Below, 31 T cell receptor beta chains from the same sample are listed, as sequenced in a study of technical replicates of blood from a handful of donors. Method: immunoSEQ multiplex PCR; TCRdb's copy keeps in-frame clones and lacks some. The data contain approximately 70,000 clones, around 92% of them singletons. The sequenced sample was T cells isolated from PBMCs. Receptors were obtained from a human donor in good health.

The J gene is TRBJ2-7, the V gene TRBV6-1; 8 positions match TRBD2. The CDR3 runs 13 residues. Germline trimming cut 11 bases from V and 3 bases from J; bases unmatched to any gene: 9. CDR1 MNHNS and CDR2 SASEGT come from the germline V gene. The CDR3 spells CALRREASYEQYF. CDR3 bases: TGTGCCCTTCGGCGGGAGGCCAGCTACGAGCAGTACTTC.

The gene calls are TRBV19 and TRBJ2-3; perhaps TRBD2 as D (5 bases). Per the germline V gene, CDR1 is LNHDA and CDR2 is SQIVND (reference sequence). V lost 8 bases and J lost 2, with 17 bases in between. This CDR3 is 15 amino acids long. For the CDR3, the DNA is TGTGCCAGTGACACCCGGCGAGGGAACACAGATACGCAGTATTTT. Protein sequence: CASDTRRGNTDTQYF. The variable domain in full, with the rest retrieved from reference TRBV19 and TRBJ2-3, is DGGITQSPKYLFRKEGQNVTLSCEQNLNHDAMYWYRQDPGQGLRLIYYSQIVNDFQKGDIAEGYSVSREKKESFPLTVTSAQKNPTAFYLCASDTRRGNTDTQYFGPGTRLTVL.

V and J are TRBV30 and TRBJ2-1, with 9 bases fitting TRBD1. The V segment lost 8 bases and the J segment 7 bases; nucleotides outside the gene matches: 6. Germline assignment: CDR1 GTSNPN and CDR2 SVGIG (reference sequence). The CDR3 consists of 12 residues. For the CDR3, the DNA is TGTGCCACCGGGACAGGGAATAATGAGCAGTTCTTC. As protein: CATGTGNNEQFF.

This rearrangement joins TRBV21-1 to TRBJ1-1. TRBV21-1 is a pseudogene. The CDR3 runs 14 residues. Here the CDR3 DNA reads TGTGCCAGCAACAGGCCTCCAAGGGGAGGTGGGGCTTTCTTT. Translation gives CASNRPPRGGGAFF.

Written as DNA, the CDR3 is TGTGCCAGCAGCAGGGGTGCTAATGAAAAACTGTTTTTT. Protein sequence: CASSRGANEKLFF. The V call is TRBV7-2, the J call TRBJ1-4, with D maybe TRBD1 (5 bases). The CDR3 runs to 13 residues. CDR1 and CDR2 from the germline V gene are SGHTA and FQGNSA. With 5 bases removed from V and 3 bases from J, the gap between germline ends came to 7 bases.

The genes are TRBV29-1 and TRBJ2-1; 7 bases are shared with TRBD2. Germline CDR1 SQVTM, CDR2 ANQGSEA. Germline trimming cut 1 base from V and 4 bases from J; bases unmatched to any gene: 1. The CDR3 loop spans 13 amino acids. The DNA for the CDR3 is TGCAGCGTTGAAGTAGCGGGTTACAATGAGCAGTTCTTC. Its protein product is CSVEVAGYNEQFF.

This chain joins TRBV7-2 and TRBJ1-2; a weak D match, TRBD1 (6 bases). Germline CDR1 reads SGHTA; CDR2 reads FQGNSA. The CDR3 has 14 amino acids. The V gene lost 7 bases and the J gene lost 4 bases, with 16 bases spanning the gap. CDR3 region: CASTNSGGLYGYTF. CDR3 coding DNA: TGTGCCAGCACCAACTCGGGGGGCCTCTATGGCTACACCTTC.

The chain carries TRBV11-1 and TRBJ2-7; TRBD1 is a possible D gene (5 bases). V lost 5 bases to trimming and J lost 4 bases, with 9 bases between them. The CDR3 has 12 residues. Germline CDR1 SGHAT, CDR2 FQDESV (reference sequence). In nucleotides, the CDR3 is TGTGCCAGCAGCCCCTCAGGGTACGAGCAGTACTTC. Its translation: CASSPSGYEQYF.

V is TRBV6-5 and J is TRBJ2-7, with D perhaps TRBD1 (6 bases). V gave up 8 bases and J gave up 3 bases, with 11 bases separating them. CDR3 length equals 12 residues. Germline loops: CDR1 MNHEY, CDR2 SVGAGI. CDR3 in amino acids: CASGRTDYEQYF. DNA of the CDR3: TGTGCCAGCGGACGGACAGACTACGAGCAGTACTTC.

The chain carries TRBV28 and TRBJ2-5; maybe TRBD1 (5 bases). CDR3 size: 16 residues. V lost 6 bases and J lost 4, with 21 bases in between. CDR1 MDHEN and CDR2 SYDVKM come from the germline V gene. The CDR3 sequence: CASSQKTQGFAETQYF. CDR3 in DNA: TGTGCCAGCAGCCAGAAAACCCAGGGATTCGCAGAGACCCAGTACTTC.

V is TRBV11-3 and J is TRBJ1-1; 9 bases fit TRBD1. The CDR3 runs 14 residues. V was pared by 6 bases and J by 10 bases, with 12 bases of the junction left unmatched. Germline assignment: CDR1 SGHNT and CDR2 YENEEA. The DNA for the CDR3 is TGTGCCAGCAGAAACAGGGGGCTTCTATATAGAGCTTTCTTT. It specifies CASRNRGLLYRAFF.

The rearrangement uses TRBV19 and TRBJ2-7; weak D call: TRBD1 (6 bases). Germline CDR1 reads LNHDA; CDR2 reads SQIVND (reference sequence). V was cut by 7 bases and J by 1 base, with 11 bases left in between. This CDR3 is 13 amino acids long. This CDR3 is CASTKQGSYEQYF. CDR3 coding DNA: TGTGCCAGTACCAAACAGGGTTCCTACGAGCAGTACTTC.

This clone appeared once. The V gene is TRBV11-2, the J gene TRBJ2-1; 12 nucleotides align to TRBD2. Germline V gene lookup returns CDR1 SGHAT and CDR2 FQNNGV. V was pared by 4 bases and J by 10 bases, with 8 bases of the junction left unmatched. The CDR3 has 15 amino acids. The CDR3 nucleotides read TGTGCCAGCAGCTCTCTGTTAGGACTAGCGGGAGAGCAGTTCTTC. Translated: CASSSLLGLAGEQFF.

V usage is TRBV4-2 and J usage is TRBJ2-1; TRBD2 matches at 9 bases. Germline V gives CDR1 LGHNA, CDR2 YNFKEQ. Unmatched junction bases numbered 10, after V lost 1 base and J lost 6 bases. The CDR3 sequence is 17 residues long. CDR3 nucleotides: TGTGCCAGCAGCCAAGGCCCTCGGACTAGCGTACTCAATGAGCAGTTCTTC. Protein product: CASSQGPRTSVLNEQFF.

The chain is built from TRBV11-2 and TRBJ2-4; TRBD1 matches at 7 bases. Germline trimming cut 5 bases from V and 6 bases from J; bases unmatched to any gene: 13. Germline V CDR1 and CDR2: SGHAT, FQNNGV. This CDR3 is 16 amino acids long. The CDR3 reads CASSPPLTGAGNIQYF. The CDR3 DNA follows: TGTGCCAGCAGCCCCCCGTTAACAGGGGCCGGAAACATTCAGTACTTC.

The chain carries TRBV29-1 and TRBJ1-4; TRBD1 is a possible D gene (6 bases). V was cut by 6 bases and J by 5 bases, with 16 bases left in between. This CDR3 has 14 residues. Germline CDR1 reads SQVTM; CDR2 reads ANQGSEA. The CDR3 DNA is TGCAGCGTAGTCTCGGGACATAGCAATGAAAAACTGTTTTTT. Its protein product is CSVVSGHSNEKLFF.

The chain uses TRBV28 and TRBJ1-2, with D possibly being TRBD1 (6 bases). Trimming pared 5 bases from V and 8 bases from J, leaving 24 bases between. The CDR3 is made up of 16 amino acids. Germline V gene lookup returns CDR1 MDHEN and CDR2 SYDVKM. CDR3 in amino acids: CASSPSSGALTIGYTF. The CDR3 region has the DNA TGTGCCAGCAGTCCCTCTTCAGGGGCTTTAACTATCGGCTACACCTTC.

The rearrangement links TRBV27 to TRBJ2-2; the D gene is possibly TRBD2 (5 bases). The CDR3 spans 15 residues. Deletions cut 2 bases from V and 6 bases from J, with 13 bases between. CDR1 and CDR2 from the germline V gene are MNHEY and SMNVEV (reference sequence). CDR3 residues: CASSLRGKDSGELFF. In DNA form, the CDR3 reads TGTGCCAGCAGTTTACGAGGGAAAGACTCCGGGGAGCTGTTTTTT.

The chain's CDR3 is CASSVSSSGSYEQYF. The DNA of the CDR3 is TGTGCCAGCAGCGTATCGAGTAGCGGGAGTTACGAGCAGTACTTC. This rearrangement joins TRBV9 to TRBJ2-7, with 9 bases that match TRBD2. The germline CDR1 and CDR2 sequences are SGDLS and YYNGEE. Trimming at V came to 1 base and at J to 4 bases, leaving 6 bases not matched to a gene. The CDR3 totals 15 residues.

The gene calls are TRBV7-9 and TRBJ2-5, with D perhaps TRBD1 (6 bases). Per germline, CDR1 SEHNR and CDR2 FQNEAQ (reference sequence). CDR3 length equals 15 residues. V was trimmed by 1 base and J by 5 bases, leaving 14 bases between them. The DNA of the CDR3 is TGTGCCAGCAGCTTAGGGGCAGGGGAAAGTGAGACCCAGTACTTC. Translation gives CASSLGAGESETQYF.

CDR3 DNA sequence: TGTGCCAGCCAAGACAGGGGGCTTAGCGGGGAGCTGTTTTTT. Its protein is CASQDRGLSGELFF. This chain uses TRBV6-1 with TRBJ2-2, with 10 bases fitting TRBD1. CDR1 MNHNS and CDR2 SASEGT come from the germline V gene. Trimming at V came to 8 bases and at J to 7 bases, leaving 7 bases not matched to a gene. The CDR3 extends over 14 amino acids.

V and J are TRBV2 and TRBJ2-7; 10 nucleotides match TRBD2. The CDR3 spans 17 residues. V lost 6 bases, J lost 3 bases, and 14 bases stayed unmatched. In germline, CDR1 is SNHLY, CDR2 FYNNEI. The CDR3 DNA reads TGTGCCAGCAGCTCGACCTTGCGACTAGCGGGTTACTACGAGCAGTACTTC. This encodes CASSSTLRLAGYYEQYF.

CDR3 region: CASHPRGATPTEAFF. The CDR3 DNA is TGTGCCAGCCACCCCCGAGGTGCCACTCCCACTGAAGCTTTCTTT. This chain joins TRBV21-1 and TRBJ1-1. TRBV21-1 is tagged as a pseudogene. The CDR3 is 15 residues long.

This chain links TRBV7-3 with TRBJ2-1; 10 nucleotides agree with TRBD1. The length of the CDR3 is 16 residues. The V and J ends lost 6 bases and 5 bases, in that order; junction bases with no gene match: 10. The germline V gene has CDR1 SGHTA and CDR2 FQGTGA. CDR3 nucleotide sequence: TGTGCCAGCAGTCCACTCGGGACAGGGGTAAACAATGAGCAGTTCTTC. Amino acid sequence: CASSPLGTGVNNEQFF.

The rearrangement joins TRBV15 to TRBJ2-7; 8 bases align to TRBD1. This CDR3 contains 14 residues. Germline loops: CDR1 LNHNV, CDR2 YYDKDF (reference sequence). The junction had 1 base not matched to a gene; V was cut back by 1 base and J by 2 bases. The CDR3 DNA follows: TGTGCCACCAGCAGAGTACAGGGGGCCTACGAGCAGTACTTC. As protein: CATSRVQGAYEQYF.

This CDR3 reads CASSQGLGQVEQFF. In DNA form, the CDR3 reads TGCGCCAGCAGCCAAGGACTGGGGCAGGTTGAGCAGTTCTTC. The gene calls are TRBV4-3 and TRBJ2-1; weak D call: TRBD1 (5 bases). V lost 1 base to trimming and J lost 9 bases, with 13 bases between them. CDR1 is LGHNA, CDR2 YSLEER, per germline. The CDR3 contains 14 residues.

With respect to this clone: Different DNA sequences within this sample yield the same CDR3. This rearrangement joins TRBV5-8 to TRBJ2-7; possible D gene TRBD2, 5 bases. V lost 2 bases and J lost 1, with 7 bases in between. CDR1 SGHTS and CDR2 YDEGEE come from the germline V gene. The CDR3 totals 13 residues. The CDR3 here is CASSFGGSYEQYF. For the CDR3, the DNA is TGTGCCAGCAGCTTCGGCGGGTCCTACGAGCAGTACTTC.

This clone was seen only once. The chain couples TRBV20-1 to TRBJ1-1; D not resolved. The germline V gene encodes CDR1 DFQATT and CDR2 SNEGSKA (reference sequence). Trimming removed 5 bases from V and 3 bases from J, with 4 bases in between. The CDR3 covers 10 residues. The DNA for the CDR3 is TGCAGTGCTCTATACACTGAAGCTTTCTTT. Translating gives CSALYTEAFF.

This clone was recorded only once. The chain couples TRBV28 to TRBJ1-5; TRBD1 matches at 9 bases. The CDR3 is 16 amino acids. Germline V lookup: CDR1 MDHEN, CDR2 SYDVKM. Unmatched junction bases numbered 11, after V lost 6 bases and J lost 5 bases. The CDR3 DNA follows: TGTGCCAGCAGCCTCGTGCGACAGGGGGGCTATCAGCCCCAGCATTTT. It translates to CASSLVRQGGYQPQHF.

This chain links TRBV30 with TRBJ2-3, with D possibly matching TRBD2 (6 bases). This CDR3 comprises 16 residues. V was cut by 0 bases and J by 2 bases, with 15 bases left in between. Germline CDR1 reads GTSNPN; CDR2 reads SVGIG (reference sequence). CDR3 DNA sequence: TGTGCCTGGAGTGTACTGGGCGGGGAGAACACAGATACGCAGTATTTT. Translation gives CAWSVLGGENTDTQYF.

CDR3 region: CASSFQGTGNGNTIYF. In nucleotides, the CDR3 is TGTGCCAGCAGCTTCCAAGGCACAGGGAATGGAAACACCATATATTTT. The chain uses TRBV7-6 and TRBJ1-3; tentatively, D is TRBD1 (6 bases). CDR3 length: 16 residues. Looked up from germline, CDR1 is SGHVS and CDR2 is FNYEAQ. Trimming took off 3 bases at V and 3 bases at J, with 15 bases between the two ends.